This T cell receptor (beta chain) came from a study of graft-versus-host responses after intestinal transplantation. TCRdb's copy holds only in-frame clones and misses some; the assay was immunoSEQ multiplex PCR. The sample has over 85,000 clones, 90% to 95% seen once. CDR1 and CDR2 from the germline V gene are LGHNA and YNFKEQ. V was trimmed by 4 bases and J by 4 bases, leaving 16 bases between them. The CDR3 totals 15 residues. The count of this clone is one. Its antigen is as yet unknown. The material was unstimulated CD4+ T cells sorted from spleen or lymph node cells, obtained before transplant. The rearrangement links TRBV4-2 to TRBJ1-1; D not certain. This receptor was obtained from a human donor who was the organ donor for an intestinal transplant. This CDR3 is CASSPGIGRGTEAFF. Written as DNA, the CDR3 is TGTGCCAGCAGCCCGGGAATAGGTCGGGGCACTGAAGCTTTCTTT.